The 17 T cell receptor beta chains in this list originate from one sample, sequenced in a study of T cells in Graves' hyperthyroidism and ophthalmopathy. There were TCR beta CDR3 regions amplified from RNA transcripts. Using the HTBI primer set, a first-round RT-PCR was run on the TCR CDR3. From the multiplex PCR reads, TCRdb called clonotypes with MiXCR, one entry per CDR3 protein. The sample yields a few hundred thousand distinct CDR3 sequences, about 15% seen once. Sequenced material: blood. The source is a woman aged 30 to 39 with Graves' hyperthyroidism.

The chain links TRBV6-1 to TRBJ2-6, with 10 bases aligning to TRBD1. Trimming took 0 bases from V and 0 from J; bases not matched to a gene: 5. The CDR3 contains 19 residues. The germline V gene has CDR1 MNHNS and CDR2 SASEGT. CDR3 sequence (DNA): TGTGCCAGCAGTGAAGCCCCGGGACAGGGGAGCTCTGGGGCCAACGTCCTGACTTTC. This translates into CASSEAPGQGSSGANVLTF.

The chain links TRBV5-5 to TRBJ2-5, with D tentatively TRBD2 (6 bases). Germline V gene lookup returns CDR1 SGHKS and CDR2 YYEKEE (reference sequence). Trimming shortened V by 2 bases and J by 2 bases, and 13 bases separated the two germline ends. The CDR3 consists of 15 residues. CDR3 DNA sequence: TGTGCCAGCAGCTTTTCACCGGGAGCACAAGAGACCCAGTACTTC. Translated: CASSFSPGAQETQYF.

The chain joins TRBV19 to TRBJ1-5, with 7 bases that match TRBD1. V gave up 4 bases and J gave up 4 bases; unmatched junction bases: 10. Looked up from germline, CDR1 is LNHDA and CDR2 is SQIVND (reference sequence). This CDR3 region has 16 residues. The CDR3 sequence: CASSRRTGDGNQPQHF. DNA for the CDR3: TGTGCCAGTAGTAGACGCACAGGGGATGGGAATCAGCCCCAGCATTTT.

This clonotype came up a few times. V gene TRBV29-1 combines with J gene TRBJ2-6; D is unresolved. V lost 1 base and J lost 0, with 16 bases in between. CDR1 and CDR2 from the germline V gene are SQVTM and ANQGSEA. The CDR3 runs to 18 residues. CDR3 sequence: CSVEARRHCFSGANVLTF. In nucleotides, the CDR3 is TGCAGCGTTGAAGCAAGGAGACACTGCTTCTCTGGGGCCAACGTCCTGACTTTC.

The chain uses TRBV19 and TRBJ2-1; 10 positions match TRBD2. Per germline, CDR1 LNHDA and CDR2 SQIVND (reference sequence). Trimming removed 8 bases from V and 3 bases from J; junction bases left unmatched: 10. The CDR3 is 16 residues long. In DNA, the CDR3 is TGTGCCAGTGGGGGTGGGACTAGCGATATCTACAATGAGCAGTTCTTC. Its protein product is CASGGGTSDIYNEQFF.

In its sample, this clonotype was seen a few times. The gene calls are TRBV4-1 and TRBJ2-7; 10 bases map to TRBD1. The CDR3 length is 15 residues. Per germline, CDR1 MGHRA and CDR2 YSYEKL. The V segment lost 3 bases and the J segment 5 bases; nucleotides outside the gene matches: 7. CDR3 amino acids: CASSHTPGTGDEQYF. CDR3 sequence (DNA): TGCGCCAGCAGCCATACCCCCGGGACAGGGGACGAGCAGTACTTC.

This clonotype appeared a few times. This chain uses TRBV28 with TRBJ2-1; no clear D. This CDR3 has 16 amino acids. Germline V gene sequence: CDR1 MDHEN, CDR2 SYDVKM. Between the trimmed V and J ends, which lost 3 bases and 0 bases, there was a span of 12 bases. The CDR3 sequence is CASSFVWDTSYNEQFF. CDR3 bases: TGTGCCAGCAGTTTTGTCTGGGATACCTCCTACAATGAGCAGTTCTTC.

Comment on this clonotype: A read error may explain this, as a much larger clone is one base away. The genes are TRBV28 and TRBJ2-4, with 10 bases that match TRBD1. The CDR3 runs 14 residues. Germline CDR1 is MDHEN and CDR2 is SYDVKM. The CDR3 loop is CASLNRDRGNIQDF. The CDR3 coding sequence is TGTGCCAGTCTTAACCGGGACAGGGGAAACATTCAGGACTTC.

The V gene is TRBV20-1, the J gene TRBJ2-5; D gene uncertain. The CDR3 loop spans 14 amino acids. Germline CDR1 and CDR2: DFQATT and SNEGSKA (reference sequence). V lost 1 base to trimming and J lost 5 bases, with 14 bases between them. CDR3 in DNA: TGCAGTGCTAGAGGGTTGATTGTTTGGGAGACCCAGTACTTC. Protein: CSARGLIVWETQYF.

This clonotype has ten or more counts. This chain links TRBV29-1 with TRBJ2-7, with 7 bases aligning to TRBD1. This CDR3 is 13 amino acids long. The ends lost 6 bases at V and 4 bases at J; junction bases unmatched: 9. Germline CDR1 and CDR2: SQVTM and ANQGSEA. CDR3 nucleotide sequence: TGCAGCGTCGCAACCGGGACAGATTACGAGCAGTACTTC. The encoded protein is CSVATGTDYEQYF.

V usage is TRBV29-1 and J usage is TRBJ2-2; D gene uncertain. Between the trimmed V and J ends, which lost 5 bases and 3 bases, there was a span of 7 bases. CDR1 and CDR2 from the germline V gene are SQVTM and ANQGSEA. CDR3 size: 12 residues. The CDR3: CSVYRDTGELFF. As DNA, the CDR3 is TGCAGCGTTTACCGGGACACCGGGGAGCTGTTTTTT.

The chain carries TRBV11-2 and TRBJ2-1, with TRBD2 identical over 13 bases. V was clipped by 11 bases and J by 5 bases; unmatched bases: 6. Germline CDR1 SGHAT, CDR2 FQNNGV. There are 14 residues in the CDR3. In DNA, the CDR3 is TGTGCCTCGAGGACTAGCGGGAGTCACAATGAGCAGTTCTTC. Amino acids: CASRTSGSHNEQFF.

This clonotype was counted only a few times. The chain carries TRBV5-5 and TRBJ1-2; D is possibly TRBD1 (5 bases). The V end was cut by 3 bases, the J end by 0 bases, with 12 bases between. Germline lookup yields CDR1 SGHKS and CDR2 YYEKEE (reference sequence). The CDR3 length is 15 residues. CDR3: CASSYGTAANYGYTF. The CDR3, as DNA: TGTGCCAGCAGCTACGGGACCGCAGCTAACTATGGCTACACCTTC.

This clonotype was seen many times. The V call is TRBV6-5, the J call TRBJ1-6; 7 bases map to TRBD1. Unmatched junction bases numbered 13, after V lost 0 bases and J lost 8 bases. The CDR3 has 18 amino acids. The germline gives CDR1 MNHEY, CDR2 SVGAGI. DNA for the CDR3: TGTGCCAGCAGTTACTCGTCATGGAGACAGGGTCGGGATTCACCCCTCCACTTT. It yields the protein CASSYSSWRQGRDSPLHF.

This clonotype was found a few times. V is TRBV20-1 and J is TRBJ1-1; the D gene is possibly TRBD1 (6 bases). V lost 0 bases to trimming and J lost 4 bases, with 15 bases between them. Germline-derived CDR1 and CDR2 are DFQATT and SNEGSKA (reference sequence). The CDR3 sequence is 15 residues long. CDR3 in amino acids: CSARDPFGGGTEAFF. CDR3 DNA sequence: TGCAGTGCTAGAGATCCTTTTGGAGGGGGCACTGAAGCTTTCTTT.

This clonotype was seen repeatedly, ten times or more. V and J are TRBV12-3 or TRBV12-4 and TRBJ1-2; D is ambiguous. The CDR3 totals 13 residues. The V gene lost 5 bases and the J gene lost 0 bases, with 7 bases spanning the gap. The CDR3 DNA follows: TGTGCCAGCAGTCCGCAAGCTAACTATGGCTACACCTTC. Translation: CASSPQANYGYTF.

The chain is built from TRBV5-1 and TRBJ1-4; D is perhaps TRBD1 (5 bases). V lost 4 bases, J lost 5 bases, and 15 bases lay in between. The germline CDR1 and CDR2 sequences are SGHRS and YFSETQ. This CDR3 contains 15 residues. The CDR3, as DNA: TGCGCCAGCAGCATTGCCGGGACCGAGAATGAAAAACTGTTTTTT. It encodes CASSIAGTENEKLFF. The entire variable domain, with the rest obtained from reference TRBV5-1 and TRBJ1-4, is as follows: KAGVTQTPRYLIKTRGQQVTLSCSPISGHRSVSWYQQTPGQGLQFLFEYFSETQRNKGNFPGRFSGRQFSNSRSEMNVSTLELGDSALYLCASSIAGTENEKLFFGSGTQLSVL.